This T cell receptor beta chain was sequenced for a study of cytomegalovirus exposure and HLA in healthy donors. Study-wide context: Early on, a data release was issued that held 85 million to 95 million unique TCRs from HLA-typed donors.

The CDR3 has 14 amino acids. CDR1 and CDR2 from the germline V gene are SGHTA and FQGNSA. Trimming pared 1 base from V and 12 bases from J, leaving 16 bases between. Amplification used 60 Vbeta primers and 13 Jbeta primers. Produced via immunoSEQ multiplex PCR; TCRdb's table is partial and in-frame only. The sample yields around 160,000 clones, roughly 85% seen once. Concerning this clone: Its antigen is not known.

Study-level results: Investigators reported around 150 TCR beta chains as tied to cytomegalovirus. In a later analysis, most CMV-associated TCR beta chains appeared HLA-restricted. Among the sequence variants, a highly shared cluster was likely an artifact of sequencing.

The chain links TRBV7-2 to TRBJ2-4; a possible D gene is TRBD1 (5 bases). Sample: PBMCs. This clonotype was sampled from a young man in good health and CMV-seropositive. CDR3 nucleotide sequence: TGTGCCAGCAGCTTAGTGGCTGGGGCCCCTTCTCAGTACTTC. As protein: CASSLVAGAPSQYF.